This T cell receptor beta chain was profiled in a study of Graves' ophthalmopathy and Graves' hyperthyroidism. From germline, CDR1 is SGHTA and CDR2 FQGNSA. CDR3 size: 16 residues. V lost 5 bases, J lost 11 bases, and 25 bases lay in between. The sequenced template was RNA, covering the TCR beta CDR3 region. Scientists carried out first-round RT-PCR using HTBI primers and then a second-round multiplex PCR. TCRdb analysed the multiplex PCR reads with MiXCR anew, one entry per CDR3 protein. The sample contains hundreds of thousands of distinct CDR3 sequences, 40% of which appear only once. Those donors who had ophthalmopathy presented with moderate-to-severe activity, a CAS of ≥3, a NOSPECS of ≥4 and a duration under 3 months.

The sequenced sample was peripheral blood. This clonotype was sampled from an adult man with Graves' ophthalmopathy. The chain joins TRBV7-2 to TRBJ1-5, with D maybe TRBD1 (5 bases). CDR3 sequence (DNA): TGTGCCAGCAGCCAAAGGGCAGCCGGGACCACCGGGACCCAGCATTTT. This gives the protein CASSQRAAGTTGTQHF.